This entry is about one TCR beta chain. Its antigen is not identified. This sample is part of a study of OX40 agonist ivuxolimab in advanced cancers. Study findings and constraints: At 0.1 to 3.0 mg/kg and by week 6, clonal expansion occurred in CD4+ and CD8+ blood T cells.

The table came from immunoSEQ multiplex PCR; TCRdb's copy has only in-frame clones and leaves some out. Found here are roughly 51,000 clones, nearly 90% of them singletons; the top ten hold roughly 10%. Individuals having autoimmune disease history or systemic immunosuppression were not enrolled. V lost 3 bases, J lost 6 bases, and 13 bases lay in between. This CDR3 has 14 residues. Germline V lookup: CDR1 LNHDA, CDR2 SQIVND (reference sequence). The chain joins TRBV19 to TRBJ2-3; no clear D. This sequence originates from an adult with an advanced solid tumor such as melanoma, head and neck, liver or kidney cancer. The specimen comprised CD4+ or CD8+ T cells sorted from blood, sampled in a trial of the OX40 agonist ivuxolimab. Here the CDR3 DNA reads TGTGCCAGTAGTATTGATCGCCTGATGGATACGCAGTATTTT. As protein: CASSIDRLMDTQYF.